The next 14 T cell receptor beta chains were all read from a single sample in a study of cytomegalovirus exposure and HLA in healthy donors. Researchers ran the PCR with 60 Vbeta and 13 Jbeta primers. The table came from immunoSEQ multiplex PCR; TCRdb's copy has only in-frame clones and leaves some out. The sample yields 150,000 to 200,000 clones, roughly four fifths seen once. Material for sequencing was PBMCs. The source is a female donor in good health and CMV-seronegative.

The chain uses TRBV6-1 and TRBJ1-6; 9 nucleotides match TRBD1. With V trimmed by 3 bases and J by 13 bases, 10 bases remained unmatched. CDR1 and CDR2 from the germline V gene are MNHNS and SASEGT. The CDR3 is 15 amino acids. Written as DNA, the CDR3 is TGTGCCAGCAGTGACGTCCGGGACAGGGAGTCCCCCCTCCACTTT. Protein sequence: CASSDVRDRESPLHF.

The gene calls are TRBV7-3 and TRBJ2-1; D is possibly TRBD1 (5 bases). The CDR3 covers 16 residues. Trimming stripped 1 base from V and 2 bases from J, with 12 bases between. Looked up from germline, CDR1 is SGHTA and CDR2 is FQGTGA. The CDR3 DNA follows: TGTGCCAGCAGCTTAAAAGGGGCCCGGGCCTACAATGAGCAGTTCTTC. Translating gives CASSLKGARAYNEQFF.

This clone has only a few counts. The genes are TRBV30 and TRBJ1-4, with TRBD1 matching 7 bases. CDR1 and CDR2 (germline): GTSNPN, SVGIG (reference sequence). The CDR3 loop spans 14 amino acids. The V and J ends lost 5 bases and 4 bases, in that order; junction bases with no gene match: 7. This chain's CDR3 is CAWDKGQNNEKLFF. DNA for the CDR3: TGTGCCTGGGATAAGGGACAGAATAATGAAAAACTGTTTTTT.

Details on this clone: One end of the junction fails to match germline, which may point to a read error. The genes are TRBV4-3 and TRBJ2-1; D gene uncertain. CDR1 and CDR2 (germline): LGHNA, YSLEER. CDR3 length: 17 residues. The CDR3 spells CASSQEAILSSHNEQFF. DNA for the CDR3: TGCGCCAGCAGCCAAGAAGCCATCCTCTCCTCCCACAATGAGCAGTTCTTC.

The chain recombines TRBV6-5 with TRBJ2-7; possibly TRBD1 for D (6 bases). The ends were cut back, 4 bases at V and 2 bases at J, with 15 bases in the middle. The germline CDR1 and CDR2 sequences are MNHEY and SVGAGI. The CDR3 runs 15 residues. The CDR3 is CASSSAGASPYEQYF. The CDR3 region has the DNA TGTGCCAGCAGTTCCGCAGGGGCCTCCCCCTACGAGCAGTACTTC.

The J gene is TRBJ2-1, the V gene TRBV19; 9 positions agree with TRBD2. The CDR3 runs to 17 residues. CDR1 and CDR2 (germline): LNHDA, SQIVND (reference sequence). V lost 7 bases and J lost 5; bases outside the gene matches: 15. CDR3 nucleotide sequence: TGTGCCAGTACCGAACTTAGCGGGGGCCCAAACCACAATGAGCAGTTCTTC. Its translation is CASTELSGGPNHNEQFF.

V gene TRBV2 combines with J gene TRBJ2-1, with TRBD2 as a possible D gene (6 bases). The germline V and J ends were trimmed by 8 bases and 3 bases, with 11 bases remaining between them. In germline, CDR1 is SNHLY, CDR2 FYNNEI. The CDR3 spans 13 residues. The chain's CDR3 is CASLRENYNEQFF. The CDR3 nucleotides read TGTGCCAGCCTCCGGGAGAACTACAATGAGCAGTTCTTC.

This chain joins TRBV7-2 and TRBJ2-5; 7 bases align to TRBD2. CDR1 is SGHTA, CDR2 FQGNSA, per germline. The CDR3 extends over 16 amino acids. The trim removed 5 bases at V and 4 bases at J, leaving 13 bases unmatched. The CDR3 region has the DNA TGTGCCAGCAGCCCCCAAGCGGGGAGGGGTCGAGAGACCCAGTACTTC. This encodes CASSPQAGRGRETQYF.

The chain has TRBV18 and TRBJ1-1; TRBD1 matches at 7 bases. Looked up from germline, CDR1 is KGHSH and CDR2 is LQKENI. The V and J ends lost 3 bases and 4 bases, in that order; junction bases with no gene match: 8. The CDR3 has 15 amino acids. CDR3 coding DNA: TGTGCCAGCTCACCTCCCGACAGGGCTGGCACTGAAGCTTTCTTT. It encodes CASSPPDRAGTEAFF.

The chain is built from TRBV18 and TRBJ1-1, with D possibly TRBD1 on 5 matching bases. Between the trimmed V and J ends, which lost 6 bases and 2 bases, there was a span of 16 bases. CDR3 length equals 15 residues. Per the germline V gene, CDR1 is KGHSH and CDR2 is LQKENI. CDR3 sequence (DNA): TGTGCCAGCTCCCGCACTGGGGCGATCAACACTGAAGCTTTCTTT. Translated: CASSRTGAINTEAFF.

This clone showed up just a few times. CDR3 protein: CASGLVPGPRLAQYF. As DNA, the CDR3 is TGTGCTAGTGGTTTGGTACCAGGCCCCCGATTGGCCCAGTACTTC. V gene TRBV12-5 combines with J gene TRBJ2-5; D is undetermined. Germline values: CDR1 LGHNT, CDR2 FRNRAP. Trimming left V 0 bases short and J 9 bases short, with 17 bases between. CDR3 size: 15 residues.

The rearrangement uses TRBV4-1 and TRBJ2-7; 12 bases are a match to TRBD2. The CDR3 is 16 amino acids. Germline V gene data show CDR1 as MGHRA and CDR2 as YSYEKL. V lost 6 bases, J lost 7 bases, and 13 bases stayed unmatched. As DNA, the CDR3 is TGCGCCAGCAGTCCTACCCTAGCGGGAGGGCCGGGGGAGCAGTACTTC. It specifies CASSPTLAGGPGEQYF.

This clone was seen more than once but under ten times. The chain combines TRBV6-1 with TRBJ1-2, with 9 bases matching TRBD1. Losses at the gene ends were 1 base for V and 2 bases for J; bases not matched to a gene: 8. The length of the CDR3 is 17 residues. CDR1 and CDR2 (germline): MNHNS, SASEGT. The CDR3 spells CASSEEFSGTGNYGYTF. DNA of the CDR3: TGTGCCAGCAGTGAAGAATTCTCCGGGACAGGGAACTATGGCTACACCTTC.

The chain uses TRBV5-1 and TRBJ2-1; TRBD2 might be the D (6 bases). The CDR3 runs to 16 residues. Between the trimmed V and J ends, which lost 2 bases and 6 bases, there was a span of 18 bases. From germline, CDR1 is SGHRS and CDR2 YFSETQ. The CDR3, as DNA: TGCGCCAGCAGCTTCGTTGCGGGACTGGGGGTCAATGAGCAGTTCTTC. This codes for CASSFVAGLGVNEQFF.